Below, 2 T cell receptor beta chains from the same sample are listed, as sequenced in a study of CD8+CD57+ T cells in acquired aplastic anemia. Sequencing was done on patients that had shown CD8+CD57+ cell expansion by flow cytometry. The template used for profiling TCR beta VDJ and CDR3 was genomic DNA. Each CDR3 protein gets one entry after TCRdb re-called the reads with MiXCR. Among approximately 470,000 distinct CDR3 sequences listed, roughly 34% were seen once. Sequencing was done on a sample of sorted CD4+, CD8+, or CD8+CD57+ T cells (not recorded which) from PBMCs. The receptors originated from a human donor with aplastic anemia.

This clonotype was detected many times. As DNA, the CDR3 is TGTGCCAGCACCCTCCTGTCCACCGGGGAGCTGTTTTTT. Translating it yields CASTLLSTGELFF. This rearrangement joins TRBV7-9 to TRBJ2-2; no reliable D call. V was clipped by 7 bases and J by 4 bases, with 10 bases between them. This CDR3 spans 13 amino acids. In germline, CDR1 is SEHNR, CDR2 FQNEAQ (reference sequence).

There are many counts of this clonotype. The V call is TRBV29-1, the J call TRBJ2-7; no clear D. The ends were cut back, 6 bases at V and 5 bases at J, with 5 bases in the middle. Per germline, CDR1 SQVTM and CDR2 ANQGSEA. This CDR3 region has 9 residues. CDR3: CSVTHEQYF. CDR3 in DNA: TGCAGCGTGACACACGAGCAGTACTTC.